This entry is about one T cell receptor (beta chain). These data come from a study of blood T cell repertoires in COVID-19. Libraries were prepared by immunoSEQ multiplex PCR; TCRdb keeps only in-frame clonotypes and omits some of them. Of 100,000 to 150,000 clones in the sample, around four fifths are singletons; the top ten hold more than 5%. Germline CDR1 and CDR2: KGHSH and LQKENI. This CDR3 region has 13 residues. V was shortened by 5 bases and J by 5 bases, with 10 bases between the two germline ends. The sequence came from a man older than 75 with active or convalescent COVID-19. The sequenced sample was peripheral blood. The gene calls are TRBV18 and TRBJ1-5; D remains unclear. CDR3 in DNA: TGTGCCAGCTCATCGGGAGGGTATCAGCCCCAGCATTTT. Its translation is CASSSGGYQPQHF.